Reported below is one TCR beta chain. The data were taken from a study of OX40 agonist ivuxolimab in advanced cancers. Looking at the study overall: Partial responses were seen in three patients, one with hepatocellular carcinoma and two with cutaneous melanoma.

Trimming stripped 5 bases from V and 7 bases from J, with 14 bases between. This CDR3 is 13 amino acids long. Germline V CDR1 and CDR2: MNHNS, SASEGT. The assay was immunoSEQ multiplex PCR, and TCRdb's table has in-frame clones only and misses some. The sample contains over 45,000 clones, roughly 84% of which appear only once. The sample was CD4+ or CD8+ T cells sorted from blood, taken in a trial of the OX40 agonist ivuxolimab. The J gene is TRBJ2-5, the V gene TRBV6-1, with a possible D match to TRBD2 (7 bases). The TCR was taken from an adult with an advanced solid tumor such as melanoma, head and neck, liver or kidney cancer. CDR3: CASSRGAPATQYF. Here the CDR3 DNA reads TGTGCCAGCAGTCGGGGGGCCCCCGCGACCCAGTACTTC.